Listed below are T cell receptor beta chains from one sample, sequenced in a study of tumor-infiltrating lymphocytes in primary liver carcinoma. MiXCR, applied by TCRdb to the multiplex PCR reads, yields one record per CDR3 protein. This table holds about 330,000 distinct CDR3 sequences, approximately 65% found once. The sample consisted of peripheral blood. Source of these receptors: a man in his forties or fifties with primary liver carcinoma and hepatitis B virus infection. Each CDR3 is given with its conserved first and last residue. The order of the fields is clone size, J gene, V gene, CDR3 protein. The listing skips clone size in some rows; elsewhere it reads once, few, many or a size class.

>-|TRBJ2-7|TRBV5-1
CASSELSQGPYEQYF
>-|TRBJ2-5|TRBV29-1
CSAGGLRAETPYF
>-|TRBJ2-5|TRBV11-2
CVSSLAQGWETQYF
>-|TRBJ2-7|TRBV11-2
CVSRQRLAGTYEQYF
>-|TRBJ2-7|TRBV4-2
CASGQLAREAGYEQYF
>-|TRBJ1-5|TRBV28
CAINLGTGENQPQHF
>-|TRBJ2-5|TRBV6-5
CASSYSDSGHQEIQYF
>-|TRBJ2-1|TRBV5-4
CASRLVYNNEQFF
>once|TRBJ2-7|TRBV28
CASSFGDRGEQYF
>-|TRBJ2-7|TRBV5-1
CVSSAGTVLYEQYF
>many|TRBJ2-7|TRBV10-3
CAISEMASSYEQYF
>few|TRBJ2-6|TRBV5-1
CASSLDAGGISGANVLTF
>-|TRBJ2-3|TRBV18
CASSSSGAPTDTQYF
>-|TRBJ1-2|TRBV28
CASISDRGTIIPLIGYTF
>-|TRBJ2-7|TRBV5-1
CASSLDAGVAYEQYF
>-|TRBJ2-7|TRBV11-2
CTSSLDSTWHAYEQYF
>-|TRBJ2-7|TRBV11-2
CASNSLPPTSGRPYEQYF
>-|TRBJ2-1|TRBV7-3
CASSPKRGQGTAGALYNEQFF
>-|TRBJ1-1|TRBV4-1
CASSQGLPERVEAFF
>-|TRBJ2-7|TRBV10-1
CAIPQGHGLYEQYF
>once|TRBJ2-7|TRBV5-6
CTSSRDGPYEQYF
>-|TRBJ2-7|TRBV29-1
CSVANNGRPSYEQYF